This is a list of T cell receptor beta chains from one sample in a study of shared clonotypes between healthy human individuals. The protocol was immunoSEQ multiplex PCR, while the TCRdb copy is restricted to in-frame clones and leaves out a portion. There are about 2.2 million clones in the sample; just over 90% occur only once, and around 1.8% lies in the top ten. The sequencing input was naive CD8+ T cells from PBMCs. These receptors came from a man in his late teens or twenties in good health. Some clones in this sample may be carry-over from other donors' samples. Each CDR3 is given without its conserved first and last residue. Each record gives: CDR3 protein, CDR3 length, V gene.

cdr3_aa: ASSPGLAGVTPGPETQY
cdr3_length: 17
v_call: TRBV28

cdr3_aa: ASSQEWGWYNEQF
cdr3_length: 13
v_call: TRBV4-1

cdr3_aa: ASSLHRDGNYGYT
cdr3_length: 13
v_call: TRBV5-6

cdr3_aa: ASSKVVDKRGQETQY
cdr3_length: 15
v_call: TRBV21-1

cdr3_aa: ASSLGQGAEDTQY
cdr3_length: 13
v_call: TRBV28

cdr3_aa: ASSSWGGQRDVYNEQF
cdr3_length: 16
v_call: TRBV7-8

cdr3_aa: AWSGQGAKTQY
cdr3_length: 11
v_call: TRBV30

cdr3_aa: AISEKQNMNTEAF
cdr3_length: 13
v_call: TRBV10-3

cdr3_aa: ASQADTYEQY
cdr3_length: 10
v_call: TRBV19

cdr3_aa: ASSLVGSGYGYT
cdr3_length: 12
v_call: TRBV7-9

cdr3_aa: ASSSMTSGSSTETQY
cdr3_length: 15
v_call: TRBV5-1

cdr3_aa: ASRPTGEGHTEAF
cdr3_length: 13
v_call: TRBV27

cdr3_aa: ASSLSPGRLAGISQPQH
cdr3_length: 17
v_call: TRBV28

cdr3_aa: ASSGRASGGMYEQF
cdr3_length: 14
v_call: TRBV10-1

cdr3_aa: ASSLRSPSGYT
cdr3_length: 11
v_call: TRBV28

cdr3_aa: ASSPGRAGANVLT
cdr3_length: 13
v_call: TRBV10-2

cdr3_aa: ASTTGDTEQY
cdr3_length: 10
v_call: TRBV10-1

cdr3_aa: ASSPIFRAEGETQY
cdr3_length: 14
v_call: TRBV27

cdr3_aa: SVESPGDRLNEQY
cdr3_length: 13
v_call: TRBV29-1

cdr3_aa: ASSEARLAGVLKHYEQY
cdr3_length: 17
v_call: TRBV6-1

cdr3_aa: ASSFAGYNEQF
cdr3_length: 11
v_call: TRBV7-8

cdr3_aa: ASSTPDSLHYEQY
cdr3_length: 13
v_call: TRBV28

cdr3_aa: ASSWGLPYEQY
cdr3_length: 11
v_call: TRBV27

cdr3_aa: ASSLPSGRYEQY
cdr3_length: 12
v_call: TRBV28

cdr3_aa: ASSTQREGHNEQF
cdr3_length: 13
v_call: TRBV13

cdr3_aa: ASSFARNEQF
cdr3_length: 10
v_call: TRBV5-6

cdr3_aa: ASRKLAGDYNEQF
cdr3_length: 13
v_call: TRBV19

cdr3_aa: AWSVGLYEQY
cdr3_length: 10
v_call: TRBV30

cdr3_aa: AWSEIKTGPYEQY
cdr3_length: 13
v_call: TRBV30

cdr3_aa: ASSLRRTYEQY
cdr3_length: 11
v_call: TRBV27

cdr3_aa: ASSEPLTNPYEQY
cdr3_length: 13
v_call: TRBV2

cdr3_aa: ASSPQKVSSYNEQF
cdr3_length: 14
v_call: TRBV18

cdr3_aa: ASSFGLAGYNEQF
cdr3_length: 13
v_call: TRBV11-2

cdr3_aa: ASSLAGQSYEQY
cdr3_length: 12
v_call: TRBV27

cdr3_aa: ASSLWDTNQPQH
cdr3_length: 12
v_call: TRBV7-2

cdr3_aa: AGLGGWGKNTEAF
cdr3_length: 13
v_call: TRBV5-8

cdr3_aa: ASSPNRGGDTEAF
cdr3_length: 13
v_call: TRBV5-4

cdr3_aa: ASSEVGRNTEAF
cdr3_length: 12
v_call: TRBV6-1

cdr3_aa: ASSSQATEDGYT
cdr3_length: 12
v_call: TRBV7-9

cdr3_aa: ASSLWGNTEAF
cdr3_length: 11
v_call: TRBV7-8

cdr3_aa: ASSLDLQETQY
cdr3_length: 11
v_call: TRBV11-2

cdr3_aa: ASSLGPGLYGYT
cdr3_length: 12
v_call: TRBV7-9

cdr3_aa: ASSLGHYAVTDTQY
cdr3_length: 14
v_call: TRBV7-9

cdr3_aa: ASTVGAYPNEAF
cdr3_length: 12
v_call: TRBV5-1

cdr3_aa: ASSFFDRENEKLF
cdr3_length: 13
v_call: TRBV28

cdr3_aa: AWSVGDVAYEQY
cdr3_length: 12
v_call: TRBV30